This T cell receptor (beta chain) was captured in a study of T cell repertoires in cytomegalovirus infection. Points from the study as a whole: Of the TCR beta families, the public ones yielded a cumulative frequency that identified carriers of CMV plus the relevant HLA. In two of eight donors, the top clonotype was HLA-C-restricted CMV-specific.

Concerning this clonotype: Antigen specificity is unknown.

The CDR3 sequence is 17 residues long. The V segment lost 5 bases and the J segment 6 bases; nucleotides outside the gene matches: 10. One entry per CDR3 protein, called by TCRdb with MiXCR from the reads. The sample yields some 220,000 distinct CDR3 sequences, about 39% seen once. The TCR was taken from a human donor in good health (CMV status not recorded). Some clones in this sample may be carry-over from other donors' samples. The sequencing here drew on CD8+ T cells from cultured PBMCs, taken from culture after CMV antigen stimulation. The chain uses TRBV12-3 or TRBV12-4 and TRBJ2-1; the match to TRBD2 covers 13 bases. The CDR3 DNA reads as TGTGCCAGCAGTCCTAGTCCACTAGCGGGGGGGGGCAATGAGCAGTTCTTC. Its translation: CASSPSPLAGGGNEQFF.